Shown below are 10 T cell receptor beta chains from a single sample sequenced in a study of a mutant IDH1 vaccine in newly diagnosed glioma. TCRdb's table, derived via immunoSEQ multiplex PCR, lists solely in-frame clones and lacks some. The sample consists of some 51,000 clones, around 80% of them appearing once. Antigen specificity for these receptors is unknown. Specified time point: week 5, during vaccination. Each dose delivered 300 ug of mutant IDH1 20-mer peptide subcutaneously with imiquimod. Specimen: PBMCs, collected from a glioma patient whose treatment included an IDH1 peptide vaccine. The receptors come from a man aged 50-59 years with glioma.

The chain combines TRBV5-1 with TRBJ2-2, with 9 positions matching TRBD1. CDR1 is SGHRS, CDR2 YFSETQ, per germline. The length of the CDR3 is 17 residues. Trimming removed 1 base from V and 2 bases from J; junction bases left unmatched: 6. CDR3 sequence: CASSLTDRGVNTGELFF. The CDR3, as DNA: TGCGCCAGCAGCTTGACTGACAGGGGGGTCAACACCGGGGAGCTGTTTTTT.

This chain uses TRBV4-1 with TRBJ2-1; D unclear. V lost 0 bases and J 12 bases, leaving 12 bases between the germline ends. CDR1 is MGHRA and CDR2 is YSYEKL in the germline V gene. The CDR3 extends over 13 amino acids. The CDR3 nucleotides read TGCGCCAGCAGCCAAGATAGTACCGGATGGCAGTTCTTC. Translation: CASSQDSTGWQFF.

This chain joins TRBV9 and TRBJ1-4; TRBD1 agrees at 7 bases. Trimming took 4 bases from V and 4 from J; bases not matched to a gene: 4. This CDR3 contains 14 residues. In germline, CDR1 is SGDLS, CDR2 YYNGEE. CDR3 coding DNA: TGTGCCAGCAGCCGGACAGGCATTAATGAAAAACTGTTTTTT. Amino acids: CASSRTGINEKLFF.

The chain carries TRBV10-3 and TRBJ1-5, with D maybe TRBD1 (5 bases). Trimming took 7 bases from V and 1 from J, leaving 14 bases between them. The CDR3 loop spans 15 amino acids. Germline V gene lookup returns CDR1 ENHRY and CDR2 SYGVKD. CDR3 sequence reads: CAITSGTESNQPQHF. Written as DNA, the CDR3 is TGTGCCATCACCTCCGGGACGGAGAGCAATCAGCCCCAGCATTTT.

The rearrangement links TRBV29-1 to TRBJ1-1, with 9 bases identical to TRBD1. This CDR3 comprises 14 residues. Trimming removed 7 bases from V and 3 bases from J; junction bases left unmatched: 9. Looked up from germline, CDR1 is SQVTM and CDR2 is ANQGSEA. The CDR3 loop reads CSAPLQGAYTEAFF. CDR3 DNA sequence: TGCAGCGCTCCGTTACAGGGGGCCTACACTGAAGCTTTCTTT.

CDR3 bases: TGTGCCACCAGCAGAGCTAAAGTCCTTGGGGGCTATGGCTACACCTTC. Its translation: CATSRAKVLGGYGYTF. The genes are TRBV15 and TRBJ1-2, with D possibly TRBD1 on 5 matching bases. V lost 1 base to trimming and J lost 4 bases, with 16 bases between them. This CDR3 has 16 amino acids. Per the germline V gene, CDR1 is LNHNV and CDR2 is YYDKDF (reference sequence).

This clone has a handful of counts. The chain employs TRBV19 and TRBJ1-1, with D uncertain. Germline V gene lookup returns CDR1 LNHDA and CDR2 SQIVND (reference sequence). Trimming removed 6 bases from V and 0 bases from J, with 11 bases in between. The CDR3 loop spans 14 amino acids. CDR3 protein: CASSPGGLNTEAFF. The CDR3 DNA reads as TGTGCCAGTAGCCCAGGCGGATTGAACACTGAAGCTTTCTTT.

The genes are TRBV6-6 and TRBJ2-7; D not resolved. CDR1 and CDR2 (germline): MNHNY, SVGAGI (reference sequence). The CDR3 extends over 16 amino acids. V was pared by 6 bases and J by 1 base, with 19 bases between. Written as DNA, the CDR3 is TGTGCCAGCAGCCACCTCGGGCAGGCCAAATCCTACGAGCAGTACTTC. Translated: CASSHLGQAKSYEQYF.

The V and J genes are TRBV7-2 and TRBJ2-7, with 8 bases fitting TRBD1. Per germline, CDR1 SGHTA and CDR2 FQGNSA. V lost 5 bases to trimming and J lost 0 bases; unmatched junction nucleotides: 6. This CDR3 spans 15 amino acids. The CDR3 spells CASSLGQGSSYEQYF. DNA of the CDR3: TGTGCCAGCAGCCTAGGACAGGGCAGCTCCTACGAGCAGTACTTC.

This clone was observed once. One junction end does not reproduce the germline sequence, and a read error may be involved. The chain links TRBV4-1 to TRBJ2-1, with D tentatively TRBD1 (6 bases). CDR3 length: 15 residues. Germline loops: CDR1 MGHRA, CDR2 YSYEKL. The CDR3 bases are TGCGCCAGCAGCCAAGATGAGGACAGCTACGATGAGCAGTTCTTC. Translation: CASSQDEDSYDEQFF.